The rows below give T cell receptor beta chains drawn from one sample of a study of shared clonotypes between healthy human individuals. This table comes from immunoSEQ multiplex PCR, and its TCRdb copy is limited to in-frame clones, with some not included. There are more than 2 million clones in the sample; roughly 96% occur only once, and 0.13% lies in the top ten. Specimen: naive CD4+ T cells sorted from blood. These receptors were taken from a man aged 18 to 30 in good health. The CDR3 runs from the conserved cysteine through the conserved F or W. The D gene is left open where the match is weak. Size values are once, few and many counts, or a class for expanded clones, and some rows have none.

CDR3nt: TGCAGCGTGGTGGCGGGGGTAGATCAGCCCCAGCATTTT; CDR3aa: CSVVAGVDQPQHF; abundance: NA; v_gene: TRBV29-1; j_gene: TRBJ1-5; d_gene: NA
CDR3nt: TGCGCCAGCAGCTTGGGAGGGGGCGCAGGTCCTTTCTTT; CDR3aa: CASSLGGGAGPFF; abundance: once; v_gene: TRBV5-1; j_gene: TRBJ1-1; d_gene: TRBD1
CDR3nt: TGTGCCGCGCTACCAAGGGACAGTAACTATGGCTACACCTTC; CDR3aa: CAALPRDSNYGYTF; abundance: NA; v_gene: TRBV10-3; j_gene: TRBJ1-2; d_gene: TRBD1
CDR3nt: TGTGCCATCAGTGAGGGGCCAGTGGGCACAGATACGCAGTATTTT; CDR3aa: CAISEGPVGTDTQYF; abundance: once; v_gene: TRBV10-3; j_gene: TRBJ2-3; d_gene: NA
CDR3nt: TGTGCCAGCAGCCAGTATATCAATCAGCCCCAGCATTTT; CDR3aa: CASSQYINQPQHF; abundance: NA; v_gene: TRBV6-5; j_gene: TRBJ1-5; d_gene: NA
CDR3nt: TGTGCCAGTAGTCCGACCGGGACAGGGAGCAATCAGCCCCAGCATTTT; CDR3aa: CASSPTGTGSNQPQHF; abundance: NA; v_gene: TRBV19; j_gene: TRBJ1-5; d_gene: TRBD1
CDR3nt: TGTGCCAGCAGACCCGCCCTCCATGGCTACACCTTC; CDR3aa: CASRPALHGYTF; abundance: NA; v_gene: TRBV28; j_gene: TRBJ1-2; d_gene: NA
CDR3nt: TGTGCCAGCAGCTTAGATGCGGCAGTGCCATCGGAGACCCAGTACTTC; CDR3aa: CASSLDAAVPSETQYF; abundance: NA; v_gene: TRBV11-2; j_gene: TRBJ2-5; d_gene: NA
CDR3nt: TGTGCCAGCAGCTCGGACAGGCAAGAGACCCAGTACTTC; CDR3aa: CASSSDRQETQYF; abundance: NA; v_gene: TRBV7-9; j_gene: TRBJ2-5; d_gene: TRBD1
CDR3nt: TGCGCCAGCAGCCTGGGAGGCAGGACAGATACGCAGTATTTT; CDR3aa: CASSLGGRTDTQYF; abundance: NA; v_gene: TRBV4-1; j_gene: TRBJ2-3; d_gene: NA
CDR3nt: TGTGCCAGCAGGGAGACTTTCAGCTCCTACGAGCAGTACTTC; CDR3aa: CASRETFSSYEQYF; abundance: NA; v_gene: TRBV6-1; j_gene: TRBJ2-7; d_gene: NA
CDR3nt: TGTGCCAGCAGCTTACAGAACTACGAGCAGTACTTC; CDR3aa: CASSLQNYEQYF; abundance: once; v_gene: TRBV7-9; j_gene: TRBJ2-7; d_gene: NA
CDR3nt: TGTGCCACCAGCAGAGATGGTGGAGCCTACGAGCAGTACTTC; CDR3aa: CATSRDGGAYEQYF; abundance: NA; v_gene: TRBV15; j_gene: TRBJ2-7; d_gene: NA
CDR3nt: TGTGCCAGCAGCTTAGAGGCAGGGGGCACCTACGAGCAGTACTTC; CDR3aa: CASSLEAGGTYEQYF; abundance: NA; v_gene: TRBV7-2; j_gene: TRBJ2-7; d_gene: TRBD1
CDR3nt: TGCGCCAGCACTTCCGGGACTAGCGGCCAAGAGACCCAGTACTTC; CDR3aa: CASTSGTSGQETQYF; abundance: NA; v_gene: TRBV5-1; j_gene: TRBJ2-5; d_gene: TRBD2
CDR3nt: TGTGCCAGTAGTATAATCGGGAGGAACTACGAGCAGTACTTC; CDR3aa: CASSIIGRNYEQYF; abundance: few; v_gene: TRBV19; j_gene: TRBJ2-7; d_gene: TRBD2
CDR3nt: TGTGCCAGCTCACCACCGGGTAGGTGGGATGAGCAGTTCTTC; CDR3aa: CASSPPGRWDEQFF; abundance: NA; v_gene: TRBV18; j_gene: TRBJ2-1; d_gene: NA
CDR3nt: TGTGCCAGAAGCGCGGGGAGGCTAGCGACCTACGAGCAGTACTTC; CDR3aa: CARSAGRLATYEQYF; abundance: NA; v_gene: TRBV5-3; j_gene: TRBJ2-7; d_gene: NA
CDR3nt: TGCGCCAGCAGCCAGCAAAGAGGGACGATACAACCGGGCTCTGAAGCTTTCTTT; CDR3aa: CASSQQRGTIQPGSEAFF; abundance: NA; v_gene: TRBV4-1; j_gene: TRBJ1-1; d_gene: NA
CDR3nt: TGTGCCAGCAGTTCCAGGGGGCAATACTATGGCTACACCTTC; CDR3aa: CASSSRGQYYGYTF; abundance: NA; v_gene: TRBV27; j_gene: TRBJ1-2; d_gene: TRBD1
CDR3nt: TGTGCCAGCAGTACGCAGGGGGCGGGGACTGAAGCTTTCTTT; CDR3aa: CASSTQGAGTEAFF; abundance: NA; v_gene: TRBV6-1; j_gene: TRBJ1-1; d_gene: TRBD1
CDR3nt: TGTGCCAGCAGCGGAAGAGGTGGGACAGGGTCTCCAGATACGCAGTATTTT; CDR3aa: CASSGRGGTGSPDTQYF; abundance: NA; v_gene: TRBV9; j_gene: TRBJ2-3; d_gene: TRBD1
CDR3nt: TGTGCCAGCAGTGAAAAGGGGACTGAGATGAACACTGAAGCTTTCTTT; CDR3aa: CASSEKGTEMNTEAFF; abundance: NA; v_gene: TRBV6-1; j_gene: TRBJ1-1; d_gene: NA
CDR3nt: TGCGCCAGCAGCGGGATGACTGTGGACTTTGGCACAGATACGCAGTATTTT; CDR3aa: CASSGMTVDFGTDTQYF; abundance: NA; v_gene: TRBV5-1; j_gene: TRBJ2-3; d_gene: NA
CDR3nt: TGTGCCAGCAGCACCCCAACTAGCGGCTCCACAGATACGCAGTATTTT; CDR3aa: CASSTPTSGSTDTQYF; abundance: once; v_gene: TRBV5-4; j_gene: TRBJ2-3; d_gene: TRBD2
CDR3nt: TGTGCCAGCAGCTTGGATGGCCTTATAGCCAACACTGAAGCTTTCTTT; CDR3aa: CASSLDGLIANTEAFF; abundance: NA; v_gene: TRBV5-4; j_gene: TRBJ1-1; d_gene: NA
CDR3nt: TGTGCCAGCGGCGGACGGTTGAACACTGAAGCTTTCTTT; CDR3aa: CASGGRLNTEAFF; abundance: NA; v_gene: TRBV7-2; j_gene: TRBJ1-1; d_gene: NA
CDR3nt: TGCGCCAGCAGCTTTAGCGGGGGTTCAGCCTACGAGCAGTACTTC; CDR3aa: CASSFSGGSAYEQYF; abundance: NA; v_gene: TRBV5-1; j_gene: TRBJ2-7; d_gene: TRBD2
CDR3nt: TGTGCCAGCAGTGGTGAGGGTGTGAACACTGAAGCTTTCTTT; CDR3aa: CASSGEGVNTEAFF; abundance: NA; v_gene: TRBV6-4; j_gene: TRBJ1-1; d_gene: NA
CDR3nt: TGTGCCTGGAGGGGGCCCAACAATCAGCCCCAGCATTTT; CDR3aa: CAWRGPNNQPQHF; abundance: NA; v_gene: TRBV30; j_gene: TRBJ1-5; d_gene: NA
CDR3nt: TGTGCCAGCAGCTTAAACGGGAGGGTTACAGATACGCAGTATTTT; CDR3aa: CASSLNGRVTDTQYF; abundance: NA; v_gene: TRBV11-2; j_gene: TRBJ2-3; d_gene: TRBD2
CDR3nt: TGCGCCAGCAGCCCGACTAGCTCTGGCACAGATACGCAGTATTTT; CDR3aa: CASSPTSSGTDTQYF; abundance: few; v_gene: TRBV5-1; j_gene: TRBJ2-3; d_gene: TRBD2
CDR3nt: TGCGCCAGCAGCTGGGGGACAGGGGGCTTAGAGACCCAGTACTTC; CDR3aa: CASSWGTGGLETQYF; abundance: NA; v_gene: TRBV5-1; j_gene: TRBJ2-5; d_gene: TRBD1
CDR3nt: TGTGCCAGCAGGGGCGCCATAAGCTCCTATAATTCACCCCTCCACTTT; CDR3aa: CASRGAISSYNSPLHF; abundance: NA; v_gene: TRBV25-1; j_gene: TRBJ1-6; d_gene: NA
CDR3nt: TGTGCCAGCAGGAGGGGGGGCACAGATACGCAGTATTTT; CDR3aa: CASRRGGTDTQYF; abundance: NA; v_gene: TRBV6-5; j_gene: TRBJ2-3; d_gene: NA
CDR3nt: TGTGCCAGCAGTGTTACAGACACAGATACGCAGTATTTT; CDR3aa: CASSVTDTDTQYF; abundance: NA; v_gene: TRBV25-1; j_gene: TRBJ2-3; d_gene: NA
CDR3nt: TGTGCCAGCAGCGTAGATCTAGCCCACACCGGGGAGCTGTTTTTT; CDR3aa: CASSVDLAHTGELFF; abundance: NA; v_gene: TRBV9; j_gene: TRBJ2-2; d_gene: NA
CDR3nt: TGTGCCAGCAGCCCCCCTCCTAGCGGGGGACCAACCTACGAGCAGTACTTC; CDR3aa: CASSPPPSGGPTYEQYF; abundance: NA; v_gene: TRBV7-8; j_gene: TRBJ2-7; d_gene: TRBD2
CDR3nt: TGTGCCAGCAGCTTGCATACTAATGAAAAACTGTTTTTT; CDR3aa: CASSLHTNEKLFF; abundance: NA; v_gene: TRBV7-9; j_gene: TRBJ1-4; d_gene: NA
CDR3nt: TGTGCCAGCAGCTTAAGTCGCAGGTTTATAATGGACACTGAAGCTTTCTTT; CDR3aa: CASSLSRRFIMDTEAFF; abundance: NA; v_gene: TRBV7-9; j_gene: TRBJ1-1; d_gene: NA
CDR3nt: TGCGCCAGCAGCTTGGACAGGGGGCGAGTAATGAGGTCCTACAATGAGCAGTTCTTC; CDR3aa: CASSLDRGRVMRSYNEQFF; abundance: NA; v_gene: TRBV5-1; j_gene: TRBJ2-1; d_gene: TRBD1